The T cell receptor (beta chain) under discussion was sequenced for a study of cytomegalovirus exposure and HLA in healthy donors. Study findings and constraints: V- and J-gene trimming of TCR beta was linked (in a later analysis) to a missense DCLRE1C variant.

About this clone itself: What it binds is unknown.

CDR1 and CDR2 (germline): SGHAT, FQNNGV. The CDR3 length is 16 residues. Trimming took off 4 bases at V and 5 bases at J, with 18 bases between the two ends. 13 Jbeta primers and 60 Vbeta primers were used for the PCR. In the original processing: Counted up in a later analysis, unique TCR beta chains came to 65 million to 80 million, with around 12 million shared. TCRdb's copy holds only in-frame clones and misses some; the assay was immunoSEQ multiplex PCR. V and J calls and clone size are as listed in that table; D and trimming were resolved from the DNA. In the table there are approximately 120,000 clones, 76% of which are singletons.

Source material: PBMCs. This TCR was sampled from a man aged 45-65 years in good health and CMV-seronegative. This rearrangement joins TRBV11-2 to TRBJ1-3; D unclear. As DNA, the CDR3 is TGTGCCAGCAGCTCGCTGGGAGGCTCAAATCGAAACACCATATATTTT. It encodes CASSSLGGSNRNTIYF.